These T cell receptor beta chains were read from a single sample in a study of identical twins. Via MiXCR, TCRdb re-called the 5' RACE reads, giving one row per CDR3 protein. The repertoire holds more than 200,000 distinct CDR3 sequences, around 9.6% seen once, with around 5.1% in the top ten. Source material: memory (CD45RO+) T cells sorted from blood. Receptors were obtained from a woman aged 18-29 years in good health. The CDR3 runs from the conserved cysteine through the conserved F or W. Fields, in order: D gene, J gene, V gene, clone size, CDR3 DNA, CDR3 protein. D genes are given only for firm matches. The size entry is marked missing in some rows and otherwise reads once, few, many or a size class.

>TRBD1|TRBJ1-1|TRBV11-3|NA
TGTGCCAGCAGCTCACAGGGGTACGACACTGAAGCTTTCTTT
CASSSQGYDTEAFF
>TRBD1|TRBJ1-1|TRBV18|NA
TGTGCCAGCTCTCAGGGACAGTTGACTGAAGCTTTCTTT
CASSQGQLTEAFF
>TRBD2|TRBJ2-4|TRBV5-5|many
TGTGCCAGCAGCGTAGCGGGAGGGGGCAACATTCAGTACTTC
CASSVAGGGNIQYF
>TRBD1|TRBJ2-1|TRBV27|NA
TGTGCCAGCAGTTTCTTGGACAGGGCGGATGAGCAGTTCTTC
CASSFLDRADEQFF
>NA|TRBJ2-6|TRBV10-1|NA
TGCGCCGGGGAAGCCTCAGGGGCCAACGTCCTGACTTTC
CAGEASGANVLTF
>TRBD2|TRBJ2-1|TRBV18|NA
TGTGCCAGCTCACCAGTTACGAGCGGGGGGTACAATGAGCAGTTCTTC
CASSPVTSGGYNEQFF
>TRBD2|TRBJ2-2|TRBV2|few
TGTGCCAGCAGTACCCGGACTAGCGGGAGGGAGATCACCGGGGAGCTGTTTTTT
CASSTRTSGREITGELFF
>NA|TRBJ1-1|TRBV20-1|few
TGCAGTGCTTCGGACAGCCTGAACACTGAAGCTTTCTTT
CSASDSLNTEAFF
>NA|TRBJ1-6|TRBV10-2|few
TGCGCCAGCAGTGATGAGGGATACGCTCTCCACTTT
CASSDEGYALHF
>NA|TRBJ2-1|TRBV7-9|many
TGTGCCAGCAGCTTCTTAGGACCGAAGTTCTTC
CASSFLGPKFF
>NA|TRBJ2-7|TRBV20-1|NA
TGCAGTGCTAGACGGGCAGTGTCCAACTACGAGCAGTACTTC
CSARRAVSNYEQYF